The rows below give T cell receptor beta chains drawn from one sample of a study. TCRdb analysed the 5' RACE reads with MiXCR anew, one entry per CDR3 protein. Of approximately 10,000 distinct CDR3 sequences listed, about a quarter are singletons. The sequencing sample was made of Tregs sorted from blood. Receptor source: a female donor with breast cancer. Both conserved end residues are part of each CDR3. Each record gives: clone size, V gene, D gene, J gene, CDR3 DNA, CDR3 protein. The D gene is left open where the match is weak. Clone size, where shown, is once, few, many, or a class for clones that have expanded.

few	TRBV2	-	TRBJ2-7	TGTGCCAGCAGTAGTACCATCCATGGTATCTACGAGCAGTACTTC	CASSSTIHGIYEQYF
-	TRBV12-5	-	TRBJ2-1	TGTGCTAGTGGGAAGACTGGAGGGTGGAGGAATGAGCAGTTCTTC	CASGKTGGWRNEQFF
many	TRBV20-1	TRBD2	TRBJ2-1	TGCAGTGCTAGAGGACTAGCGGGTGGCTATGAGCAGTTCTTC	CSARGLAGGYEQFF
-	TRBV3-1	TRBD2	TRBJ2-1	TGTGCCGGCAGCCCGGGACTAGCGGGAGCGTCCTACAATAAGCAGTTCTTC	CAGSPGLAGASYNKQFF
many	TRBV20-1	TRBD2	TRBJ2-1	TGCAGTCCTTTTAGGGCTAGCGGGAGTCAAGGTTACAATGAGCAGTTCTTC	CSPFRASGSQGYNEQFF
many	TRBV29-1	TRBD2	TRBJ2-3	TGCAGCGTTAACGGACTAGCGGGAGGGCCGGGGCTTTTTGGCACAGATACGCAGTATTTT	CSVNGLAGGPGLFGTDTQYF
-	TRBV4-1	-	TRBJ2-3	TGCGCCAGCAGCCAAGATCCCCCGGCGCCGGATACGCAGTATTTT	CASSQDPPAPDTQYF
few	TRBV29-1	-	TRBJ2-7	TGCAGCGTTCTCCACTACGAGCAGTACTTC	CSVLHYEQYF
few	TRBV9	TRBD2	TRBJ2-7	TGTGCCAGCAGCGTAGCCGGGAGGGCCCACGAGCAGTACTTC	CASSVAGRAHEQYF
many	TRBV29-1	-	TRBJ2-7	TGCAGCGTTGGACCCGTGGCGGGCTACGAGCAGTACTTC	CSVGPVAGYEQYF
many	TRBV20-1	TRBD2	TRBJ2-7	TGCAGTGCTACAGGGACTAGCGGCTACGAGCAGTACTTC	CSATGTSGYEQYF
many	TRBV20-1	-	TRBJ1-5	TGCAGTGCTAGCGCCCGGGCCTATAGCAATCAGCCCCAGCATTTT	CSASARAYSNQPQHF
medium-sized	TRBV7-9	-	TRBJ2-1	TGTGCCAGCAGCTCTGAGGACCGACCGTACAATGAGCAGTTCTTC	CASSSEDRPYNEQFF
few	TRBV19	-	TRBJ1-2	TGTGCCAGTAGTATAGGTACCGGGACACCGGCCGGCTACACCTTC	CASSIGTGTPAGYTF
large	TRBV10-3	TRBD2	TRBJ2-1	TGTGCCATCAGTGGGTCACTAGCGGGTAAATCCTACAATGAGCAGTTCTTC	CAISGSLAGKSYNEQFF
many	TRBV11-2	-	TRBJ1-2	TGTGCCAGCAGCACCAGTATCGGGCTACTGTATGGCTACACCTTC	CASSTSIGLLYGYTF
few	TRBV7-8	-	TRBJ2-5	TGTGCCAGCAGCTCTTCCGGGACCCAGTACTTC	CASSSSGTQYF
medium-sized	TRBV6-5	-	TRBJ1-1	TGTGCCAGCAGTTACGGAAGGAACACTGAAGCTTTCTTT	CASSYGRNTEAFF
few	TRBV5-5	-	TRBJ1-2	TGTGCCAGCAGCTTTCAGGGACTTAGCTATGGCTACACCTTC	CASSFQGLSYGYTF
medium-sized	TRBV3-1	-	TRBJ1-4	TGTGCCAGCAGCCAAGAGGGAAGGGTGAGCGAAAAACTGTTTTTT	CASSQEGRVSEKLFF
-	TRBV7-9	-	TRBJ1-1	TGTGCCAGCAGCTTAGTTCGGGGGAGCGGCACTGAAGCTTTCTTT	CASSLVRGSGTEAFF
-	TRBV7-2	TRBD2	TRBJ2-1	TGTGCCAGCAGTTCGACTAGCGGGAGTAAAGGTGAGCAGTTCTTC	CASSSTSGSKGEQFF
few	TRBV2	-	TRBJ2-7	TGTGCCAGCCGGAGTAGACTGTTGGACGAGCAGTACTTC	CASRSRLLDEQYF
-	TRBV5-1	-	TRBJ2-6	TGCGCCAGCTCGATACTAAGCTCTGGGGCCAACGTCCTGACTTTC	CASSILSSGANVLTF
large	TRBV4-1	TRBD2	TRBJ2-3	TGCGCCAGCAGCCAAGATCCGCGCGGGAGGGCCATCACAGATACGCAGTATTTT	CASSQDPRGRAITDTQYF
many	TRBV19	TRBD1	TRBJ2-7	TGTGCCAGTAGTATAGGGACAGGGCACTACGAGCAGTACTTC	CASSIGTGHYEQYF
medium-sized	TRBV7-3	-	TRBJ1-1	TGTGCCAGCAGCTTAGAGCCCGTGAACACTGAAGCTTTCTTT	CASSLEPVNTEAFF